This note documents a single T cell receptor (beta chain) sequence. Its antigen is still unknown. The sample carries other DNA sequences with the same CDR3. This CDR3 has 13 amino acids. Trimming stripped 4 bases from V and 5 bases from J, with 12 bases between. CDR1 and CDR2 (germline): SGHKS, YYEKEE (reference sequence). The data were produced by immunoSEQ multiplex PCR, yet TCRdb's version contains in-frame clones alone and is incomplete. Of around 180,000 clones in the sample, 85% to 90% were seen once. This sample was taken from a study of T cell responses to AZD1222 COVID-19 vaccine. On the study more broadly: The analysis combined second doses at about 4 or about 12 weeks. Whole-study results and caveats: Donors were largely white British and mainly female; clonal diversity was possibly underestimated.

The receptor comes from an adult in good health. This material consisted of peripheral blood, taken on day 0 of AZD1222 vaccination. The chain recombines TRBV5-5 with TRBJ1-1; possibly TRBD1 for D (6 bases). The CDR3 reads CASSPAGDTEAFF. The CDR3 DNA sequence: TGTGCCAGCAGCCCGGCAGGGGATACTGAAGCTTTCTTT.